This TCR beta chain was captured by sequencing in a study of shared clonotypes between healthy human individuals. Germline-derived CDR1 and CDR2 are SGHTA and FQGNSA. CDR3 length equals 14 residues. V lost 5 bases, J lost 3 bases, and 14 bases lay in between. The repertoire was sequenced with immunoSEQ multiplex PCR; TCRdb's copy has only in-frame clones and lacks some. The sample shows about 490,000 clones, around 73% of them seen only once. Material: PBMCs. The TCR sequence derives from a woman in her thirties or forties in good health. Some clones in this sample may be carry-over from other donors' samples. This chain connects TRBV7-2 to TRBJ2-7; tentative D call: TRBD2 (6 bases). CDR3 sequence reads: CASSGGIWDYEQYF. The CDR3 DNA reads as TGTGCCAGCAGCGGCGGGATTTGGGACTACGAGCAGTACTTC.